This is a list of T cell receptor beta chains from one sample in a study of identical twins. One entry per CDR3 protein results from TCRdb running MiXCR on the 5' RACE reads. This table has more than 1.5 million distinct CDR3 sequences, 32% appearing once. Sequenced material: cord blood. The receptors originated from a newborn girl in good health. Each CDR3 is given with its conserved first and last residue. D genes are given only for firm matches. A clone size is listed for some rows: how often the clone was seen (once, few, many), or a class if it is expanded.

abundance | d_gene | j_gene | v_gene | CDR3nt | CDR3aa
- | TRBD1 | TRBJ1-2 | TRBV5-6 | TGTGCCAGCAGCTTGTGGGGGACAGCCGCTAACTATGGCTACACCTTC | CASSLWGTAANYGYTF
few | TRBD2 | TRBJ2-1 | TRBV3-1 | TGTGCCAGCAGCCAAGAGGAAGGACTAGCGGGGGGGGTCGCCTACAATGAGCAGTTCTTC | CASSQEEGLAGGVAYNEQFF
- | TRBD1 | TRBJ2-5 | TRBV28 | TGTGCCAGCAGATCGACAGGGGTGTCAGAGACCCAGTACTTC | CASRSTGVSETQYF
few | - | TRBJ2-1 | TRBV2 | TGTGCCAGCAGGTTTACCGGGATCTCCTACAATGAGCAGTTCTTC | CASRFTGISYNEQFF
few | - | TRBJ1-2 | TRBV14 | TGTGCCAGCAGCCCCACGGTCCGCAGGGGTCATGGCTACACCTTC | CASSPTVRRGHGYTF
few | TRBD2 | TRBJ2-5 | TRBV20-1 | TGCAGTGCTAGGGGGACTAGCGGGGGGGCAGAAGAGCAGTACTTC | CSARGTSGGAEEQYF
- | TRBD1 | TRBJ2-7 | TRBV27 | TGTGCCAGCAGCGAGGACAGGGGTGATTACGAGCAGTACTTC | CASSEDRGDYEQYF
few | TRBD2 | TRBJ2-1 | TRBV4-1 | TGCGCCAGCAGCCAAGTGGTTCCGACTAGCGGGAGACCCGACAATGAGCAGTTCTTC | CASSQVVPTSGRPDNEQFF
- | - | TRBJ2-4 | TRBV28 | TGTGCCAGCAGTTTTTCGGGGCAGATGGACATTCAGTACTTC | CASSFSGQMDIQYF
- | - | TRBJ2-7 | TRBV2 | TGTGCCAGCAGTAGACGGTCGAGCTCCTACGAGCAGTACTTC | CASSRRSSSYEQYF
- | - | TRBJ1-5 | TRBV15 | TGTGCCACCAGCAGAGAGTACCAGCCCCAGCATTTT | CATSREYQPQHF
once | TRBD2 | TRBJ2-1 | TRBV6-1 | TGTGCCAGCAGGAAACGACTAGCGGGAGGAGGAAATGAGCAGTTCTTC | CASRKRLAGGGNEQFF
few | TRBD1 | TRBJ1-4 | TRBV4-2 | TGTGCCAGCAGCAACGACAGGGCTAATGAAAAACTGTTTTTT | CASSNDRANEKLFF
few | - | TRBJ1-6 | TRBV11-2 | TGTGCCAGCAGCCCTTCCGGGACATATAATAATTCACCCCTCCACTTT | CASSPSGTYNNSPLHF
- | - | TRBJ2-3 | TRBV4-1 | TGCGCCAGCAGCCAAGGGTCGTTGAGTACTTATCAAAGGGATACGCAGTATTTT | CASSQGSLSTYQRDTQYF
- | - | TRBJ1-5 | TRBV5-6 | TGTGCCAGCAGCTTGGCACAGCAGCCCCAGCATTTT | CASSLAQQPQHF
- | TRBD1 | TRBJ2-1 | TRBV20-1 | TGCAGTGCTAGAAGGCCGGGACAGAGGTACAATGAGCAGTTCTTC | CSARRPGQRYNEQFF
- | TRBD2 | TRBJ2-5 | TRBV20-1 | TGCAGTCGAAGCACTGCGGGGGGGTACAATGAGCAGTACTTC | CSRSTAGGYNEQYF
few | TRBD1 | TRBJ1-1 | TRBV7-2 | TGTGCCAGCAGCGCAGAACCCAACAGGGGCCCCGGGGCTTTCTTT | CASSAEPNRGPGAFF
few | - | TRBJ1-6 | TRBV6-1 | TGTGCCAGCAGTGGACAGATAGTTCGGAATTCACCCCTCCACTTT | CASSGQIVRNSPLHF
- | - | TRBJ2-1 | TRBV20-1 | TGCAGCGTCCGGGACGGGACCTACAATGAGCAGTTCTTC | CSVRDGTYNEQFF
few | TRBD2 | TRBJ2-7 | TRBV5-1 | TGCGCCAGCAGCAAGACTAGCGGGGACTCCTACGAGCAGTACTTC | CASSKTSGDSYEQYF
- | TRBD2 | TRBJ2-7 | TRBV29-1 | TGCAGCGTTAAAGCGGGGCCCTACGAGCAGTACTTC | CSVKAGPYEQYF
few | TRBD1 | TRBJ2-7 | TRBV20-1 | TGCAGTGCCGATGACAGGGGGGCTAGCTACGAGCAGTACTTC | CSADDRGASYEQYF
few | - | TRBJ2-3 | TRBV20-1 | TGCAGTGCGATCCGACTCGTCACAGATACGCAGTATTTT | CSAIRLVTDTQYF
few | - | TRBJ2-5 | TRBV4-2 | TGTGCCAGCAGCCAACGTCGGACTGCCCAAGAGACCCAGTACTTC | CASSQRRTAQETQYF
- | - | TRBJ1-6 | TRBV2 | TGTGCCAGCAGTGGCGGGGAAATTCATAATTCACCCCTCCACTTT | CASSGGEIHNSPLHF
- | - | TRBJ1-2 | TRBV2 | TGTGCCAGCAGTCGCGGGACACCACAGTTCTATGGCTACACCTTC | CASSRGTPQFYGYTF
- | - | TRBJ2-3 | TRBV2 | TGTGCCAGCGGGTCCGACACAGATACGCAGTATTTT | CASGSDTDTQYF
- | - | TRBJ2-4 | TRBV24-1 | TGTGCCACCAGTGATTTGCACGGCAATGAGCAGTACTTC | CATSDLHGNEQYF
- | - | TRBJ2-5 | TRBV30 | TGTGCCTGGAGTGTATACGGGGCCCAAGAGACCCAGTACTTC | CAWSVYGAQETQYF
- | - | TRBJ2-7 | TRBV6-5 | TGTGCCAGCAGTTACTCGGCCTCGGCGGTAACCTACGAGCAGTACTTC | CASSYSASAVTYEQYF
- | - | TRBJ1-6 | TRBV6-5 | TGTGCCAGCAGTTACTCGCGGACACTGGAGAATTCACCCCTCCACTTT | CASSYSRTLENSPLHF
- | - | TRBJ2-7 | TRBV28 | TGTGCCAGCAGTCCCGGAGGGCCCCTTTACAATGAGCAGTACTTC | CASSPGGPLYNEQYF
few | - | TRBJ1-1 | TRBV12-3/TRBV12-4 | TGTGCCAGCAGTTTAGGGGGCATTAGCACTGAAGCTTTCTTT | CASSLGGISTEAFF
- | - | TRBJ2-3 | TRBV19 | TGTGCCAGTAGCCCAGCGGGTTGGACTGATACGCAGTATTTT | CASSPAGWTDTQYF
- | - | TRBJ2-1 | TRBV4-2 | TGTGCCAGCAGCGAGGGACTCCGCTCCTACAATGAGCAGTTCTTC | CASSEGLRSYNEQFF
few | - | TRBJ1-6 | TRBV21-1 | TGTGCCAGCAGCAAAGTTCGGCAGGGAAGTTCACCCCTCCACTTT | CASSKVRQGSSPLHF
many | - | TRBJ2-5 | TRBV5-1 | TGCGCCAGCAGCTTAGAACAGGGCCAAGAGACCCAGTACTTC | CASSLEQGQETQYF
few | TRBD1 | TRBJ2-4 | TRBV20-1 | TGCAGTGCTGGACAGGTAGCCAAAAACATTCAGTACTTC | CSAGQVAKNIQYF
- | - | TRBJ1-2 | TRBV14 | TGTGCCAGCAGCCAAGATCACAGAGACTATGGCTACACCTTC | CASSQDHRDYGYTF
- | - | TRBJ2-3 | TRBV4-2 | TGTGCCAGCAGCCAAGTAGGGGGGGGGCGTACAGATGCGCAGTATTTT | CASSQVGGGRTDAQYF
many | - | TRBJ2-3 | TRBV10-3 | TGTGCCATCAGTGAGTCGGTCCTCAGGGGCCGGCGCACAGATACGCAGTATTTT | CAISESVLRGRRTDTQYF
- | TRBD1 | TRBJ1-2 | TRBV20-1 | TGCAGTGCTTTACAGGGGGCACGTGGCTACACCTTC | CSALQGARGYTF
few | - | TRBJ2-7 | TRBV20-1 | TGCAGTGCTAGCCCCTTTCGACACTACGAGCAGTACTTC | CSASPFRHYEQYF
few | - | TRBJ2-7 | TRBV10-3 | TGTGCCATCAGTGACCTAGACTACTCCTACGAGCAGTACTTC | CAISDLDYSYEQYF
few | TRBD2 | TRBJ2-2 | TRBV6-2/TRBV6-3 | TGTGCCAGCAAAGTGGGCTGGAGCGGGAAGTGGGGCCTGAACACCGGGGAGCTGTTTTTT | CASKVGWSGKWGLNTGELFF
- | TRBD2 | TRBJ2-1 | TRBV20-1 | TGCAGTGCCTGCTCTTTCCGCGGGAGAGTTGTGAATGAGCAGTTCTTC | CSACSFRGRVVNEQFF
few | TRBD2 | TRBJ2-7 | TRBV7-2 | TGTGCCAGCAGCCTTAGCGGGGGGGAAACCTCCTACGAGCAGTACTTC | CASSLSGGETSYEQYF
few | - | TRBJ2-1 | TRBV24-1 | TGTGCCACCAGTGATTCCGTCTATTATGAGCAGTTCTTC | CATSDSVYYEQFF